The rows below give T cell receptor beta chains drawn from one sample of a study of cytotoxic CD8 clonotypes in ibrutinib-treated CLL. Produced via immunoSEQ multiplex PCR; TCRdb's table is partial and in-frame only. The sample carries approximately 13,000 clones, roughly two thirds recorded once. Sequencing used PBMCs, obtained before ibrutinib treatment. Every receptor here comes from a human donor with chronic lymphocytic leukemia. Both conserved end residues are part of each CDR3. Each record gives: clone size, J gene, V gene, D gene, CDR3 protein, CDR3 DNA. A D gene is named only where the DNA matches it firmly. Clone sizes are given selectively: once, few, many, or a class where the clone is expanded.

NA,TRBJ2-7,TRBV10-3,NA,CAISPGLGATYEQYF,TGTGCCATCAGCCCAGGGTTGGGGGCGACCTACGAGCAGTACTTC
NA,TRBJ2-7,TRBV2,NA,CASNPWGSYEQYF,TGTGCCAGCAACCCCTGGGGCTCCTACGAGCAGTACTTC
NA,TRBJ2-7,TRBV6-5,NA,CASSYSRAMDEQYF,TGTGCCAGCAGTTACTCGAGGGCCATGGACGAGCAGTACTTC
NA,TRBJ2-7,TRBV28,NA,CASSPKRREQYF,TGTGCCAGCAGCCCTAAAAGGCGCGAGCAGTACTTC
NA,TRBJ2-3,TRBV11-3,NA,CASAAPFTDTQYF,TGTGCCAGCGCGGCCCCATTCACAGATACGCAGTATTTT
NA,TRBJ2-5,TRBV5-1,NA,CASSASETQYF,TGCGCCAGCAGCGCCTCAGAGACCCAGTACTTC
NA,TRBJ1-1,TRBV28,NA,CASSFNWNTEAFF,TGTGCCAGCAGTTTCAATTGGAACACTGAAGCTTTCTTT
NA,TRBJ2-2,TRBV18,TRBD2,CASSPTSGVQTGELFF,TGTGCCAGCTCACCGACTAGCGGGGTTCAGACCGGGGAGCTGTTTTTT
few,TRBJ1-4,TRBV30,NA,CAWSRLGEKLFF,TGTGCCTGGAGTAGGTTAGGTGAAAAACTGTTTTTT
once,TRBJ1-5,TRBV21-1,NA,CASTVTTPGGGNQPQHF,TGTGCCAGCACCGTCACGACCCCCGGAGGAGGCAATCAGCCCCAGCATTTT
NA,TRBJ2-7,TRBV5-1,NA,CASRLATSSYEQYF,TGCGCCAGCCGCCTAGCGACAAGCTCCTACGAGCAGTACTTC
NA,TRBJ2-2,TRBV4-2,NA,CASSRPGSGGGELFF,TGTGCCAGCAGCCGCCCCGGCTCCGGCGGCGGGGAGCTGTTTTTT
NA,TRBJ2-3,TRBV6-5,NA,CASTLDWSTDTQYF,TGTGCCAGCACCCTGGACTGGTCCACAGATACGCAGTATTTT